The T cell receptor beta chain under discussion was sequenced for a study of glioma-infiltrating T cells. Across the whole study: WHO grade II oligodendrogliomas or astrocytomas, plus non-recurrent WHO grade IV glioblastomas, were sampled. Dexamethasone exposure before glioma surgery was limited to six or fewer days.

Comment on this clonotype: Its antigen is undetermined.

With 2 bases removed from V and 5 bases from J, the gap between germline ends came to 6 bases. The CDR3 consists of 13 residues. The V gene's germline CDR1 is SEHNR and CDR2 FQNEAQ (reference sequence). General observations from the study: Very few CDR3 sequences were shared between tissue and blood.

Using RNA template, CDR3s of TCR alpha and beta were amplified with iRepertoire arm-PCR. For one-step reverse transcription and amplification, roughly 85-450 ng of tissue mRNA or PBMC total RNA was used. TCRdb analysed the multiplex PCR reads with MiXCR anew, one entry per CDR3 protein. The table lists fewer than 500,000 distinct CDR3 sequences, 41% of them singletons, with more than 10% in the top ten. Sequenced sample: glioma tissue, nonneoplastic brain tissue, or PBMCs (not recorded which). The sequence was collected from a human donor with low-grade glioma or glioblastoma, undergoing nonglioma brain surgery, or in good health (not recorded which). The V gene is TRBV7-9, the J gene TRBJ2-2; D gene ambiguous. CDR3 bases: TGTGCCAGCAGCTTATTGTATACCGGGGAGCTGTTTTTT. This sequence encodes CASSLLYTGELFF.